The 9 T cell receptor beta chains reported below all come from one sample, sequenced in a study of shared clonotypes between healthy human individuals. The data were produced by immunoSEQ multiplex PCR, yet TCRdb's version contains in-frame clones alone and is incomplete. The repertoire holds some 1,100,000 clones, with 78% as singletons. Sequencing used memory CD4+ T cells from PBMCs. Subset in this sample: CD45RA-negative fraction. The origin of the receptors is a man in his late teens or twenties in good health. Some clones in this sample may be carry-over from other donors' samples.

The chain joins TRBV14 to TRBJ1-2, with 10 bases matching TRBD1. This CDR3 region has 16 residues. V lost 4 bases and J lost 6; bases outside the gene matches: 11. Germline assignment: CDR1 SGHDN and CDR2 FVKESK. For the CDR3, the DNA is TGTGCCAGCAGCCCACTCGGGACAGGGGAAACGAATGGCTACACCTTC. Translating it yields CASSPLGTGETNGYTF. The full variable domain, in which reference TRBV14 and TRBJ1-2 provide the parts outside the CDR3, is EAGVTQFPSHSVIEKGQTVTLRCDPISGHDNLYWYRRVMGKEIKFLLHFVKESKQDESGMPNNRFLAERTGGTYSTLKVQPAELEDSGVYFCASSPLGTGETNGYTFGSGTRLTVV.

This chain links TRBV6-6 with TRBJ2-1, with 7 bases fitting TRBD2. V was clipped by 2 bases and J by 0 bases; unmatched bases: 4. The germline gives CDR1 MNHNY, CDR2 SVGAGI (reference sequence). CDR3 length: 16 amino acids. The CDR3 sequence is CASSYQASGSYNEQFF. CDR3 nucleotides: TGTGCCAGCAGTTACCAGGCTAGCGGCTCCTACAATGAGCAGTTCTTC.

The chain joins TRBV27 to TRBJ2-5; TRBD2 is a possible D gene (6 bases). The CDR3 totals 15 residues. Germline-derived CDR1 and CDR2 are MNHEY and SMNVEV (reference sequence). Trimming shortened V by 6 bases and J by 2 bases, and 16 bases separated the two germline ends. The DNA of the CDR3 is TGTGCCAGCAGCCCCCTTAGCGGAAATCAAGAGACCCAGTACTTC. Translating gives CASSPLSGNQETQYF.

The V gene is TRBV28, the J gene TRBJ2-5, with 11 bases identical to TRBD2. The CDR3 is 17 amino acids. V dropped 5 bases and J dropped 7; count of bases not matched to a gene: 15. Per the germline V gene, CDR1 is MDHEN and CDR2 is SYDVKM. CDR3 region: CASSVAGTSGVRGTQYF. Written as DNA, the CDR3 is TGTGCCAGCAGTGTCGCCGGGACTAGCGGTGTTCGAGGGACCCAGTACTTC.

The chain carries TRBV7-9 and TRBJ2-6; no definite D call. V was clipped by 1 base and J by 4 bases, with 14 bases between them. This CDR3 region has 17 residues. The germline V gene encodes CDR1 SEHNR and CDR2 FQNEAQ (reference sequence). CDR3 DNA sequence: TGTGCCAGCAGCTTAGGCTCGGGTCCGGTAGGGGCCAACGTCCTGACTTTC. Its translation: CASSLGSGPVGANVLTF.

The gene calls are TRBV2 and TRBJ2-1; D unresolved. V lost 0 bases and J 15 bases, leaving 18 bases between the germline ends. This CDR3 is built from 14 residues. Germline V gene data show CDR1 as SNHLY and CDR2 as FYNNEI. The CDR3 bases are TGTGCCAGCAGTGAAGCGCTCGGGCCCACAGTCTGGTTCTTC. Encoded protein: CASSEALGPTVWFF.

This clone was detected once. The J gene is TRBJ1-2, the V gene TRBV2, with D unclear. This CDR3 is built from 15 residues. V was cut by 3 bases and J by 5 bases, with 16 bases left in between. The germline V gene has CDR1 SNHLY and CDR2 FYNNEI. CDR3 coding DNA: TGTGCCAGCAGTGACGGTGTAGGGATGGGGTATGGCTACACCTTC. This encodes CASSDGVGMGYGYTF.

V usage is TRBV11-1 and J usage is TRBJ2-7; TRBD1 or TRBD2 may be the D gene (5 bases each). Trimming stripped 5 bases from V and 2 bases from J, with 13 bases between. Germline CDR1 and CDR2: SGHAT and FQDESV (reference sequence). The CDR3 loop spans 14 amino acids. The CDR3: CASSPGRNTYEQYF. The CDR3 DNA is TGTGCCAGCAGCCCGGGACGAAATACCTACGAGCAGTACTTC.

J is TRBJ2-7 and V is TRBV6-8; 7 bases align to TRBD2. Looked up from germline, CDR1 is MNHGY and CDR2 is SAAAGT. The CDR3 loop spans 19 amino acids. The V segment lost 2 bases and the J segment 3 bases; nucleotides outside the gene matches: 19. CDR3 loop: CASSYGGLGLAVRGYEQYF. CDR3 in DNA: TGTGCCAGCAGTTACGGAGGACTGGGCCTAGCGGTCAGAGGCTACGAGCAGTACTTC.